This is a list of T cell receptor beta chains from one sample in a study of cytomegalovirus exposure and HLA in healthy donors. Sequenced by immunoSEQ multiplex PCR; TCRdb stores in-frame clones only, minus some. The table lists 75,000 to 100,000 clones, around 73% of them singletons. Material for sequencing was PBMCs. These receptor sequences come from a female donor in good health and CMV-seronegative. Each CDR3 is given with its conserved first and last residue. D genes are given only for firm matches. Clone size is not always given. Where it is, it says once, few, many or a class for expanded clones.

v_call	clone_size	d_call	j_call	cdr3_aa	cdr3_nt
TRBV19	NA	TRBD1	TRBJ1-1	CASHTGGLGTEAFF	TGTGCCAGTCACACAGGGGGCTTGGGAACTGAAGCTTTCTTT
TRBV2	once	TRBD2	TRBJ2-3	CASSRLAGDGDTQYF	TGTGCCAGCAGTCGACTAGCGGGAGACGGGGATACGCAGTATTTT
TRBV19	NA	TRBD1	TRBJ2-3	CASRDRARTDTQYF	TGTGCCAGTAGGGACAGGGCGAGGACAGATACGCAGTATTTT
TRBV28	NA	NA	TRBJ1-1	CASSSRRGHFENTEAFF	TGTGCCAGCAGTTCTAGACGAGGGCATTTCGAGAACACTGAAGCTTTCTTT
TRBV15	NA	TRBD1	TRBJ1-1	CATRPLRGLETEAFF	TGTGCCACCAGGCCACTCAGGGGGCTCGAAACTGAAGCTTTCTTT
TRBV4-1	NA	TRBD1	TRBJ1-3	CASSQRQGRIGNTIYF	TGCGCCAGCAGCCAAAGACAGGGGCGAATTGGAAACACCATATATTTT
TRBV11-3	NA	TRBD1	TRBJ2-1	CASSRDRSSYNEQFF	TGTGCCAGCAGCCGGGACAGATCATCCTACAATGAGCAGTTCTTC
TRBV7-6	NA	TRBD1	TRBJ2-2	CASSQQGQGTGELFF	TGTGCCAGCAGCCAACAGGGACAGGGAACCGGGGAGCTGTTTTTT
TRBV12-5	NA	NA	TRBJ2-3	CASGLGEDTQYF	TGTGCTAGTGGTTTGGGAGAAGATACGCAGTATTTT
TRBV4-3	NA	NA	TRBJ1-5	CASSQEGASNQPQHF	TGCGCCAGCAGCCAAGAGGGGGCGAGCAATCAGCCCCAGCATTTT
TRBV6-5	NA	NA	TRBJ2-2	CASIGTNTGELFF	TGTGCCAGCATTGGGACAAACACCGGGGAGCTGTTTTTT
TRBV6-5	NA	TRBD2	TRBJ2-5	CASSAGGRYQETQYF	TGTGCCAGCAGTGCCGGCGGGAGGTACCAAGAGACCCAGTACTTC
TRBV4-1	NA	TRBD2	TRBJ2-2	CASSNPSREGNTGELFF	TGCGCCAGCAGCAATCCGTCGCGGGAGGGGAACACCGGGGAGCTGTTTTTT
TRBV5-4	once	NA	TRBJ2-1	CASSLAIAREIYNEQFF	TGTGCCAGCAGCTTGGCCATCGCCAGGGAAATATACAATGAGCAGTTCTTC
TRBV5-1	NA	NA	TRBJ2-1	CASSLAQVDNEQFF	TGCGCCAGCAGCTTGGCACAGGTGGACAATGAGCAGTTCTTC
TRBV19	NA	NA	TRBJ1-2	CASRASGGDGYTF	TGTGCCAGTAGAGCTTCGGGGGGCGATGGCTACACCTTC
TRBV4-1	NA	TRBD2	TRBJ2-3	CASTRGAGGADTQYF	TGCGCCAGCACCCGAGGAGCGGGGGGGGCAGATACGCAGTATTTT
TRBV18	few	NA	TRBJ1-3	CASSPLDTASGNTIYF	TGTGCCAGCTCACCATTAGACACAGCCTCTGGAAACACCATATATTTT
TRBV7-2	few	NA	TRBJ1-2	CASSPPLNYGYTF	TGTGCCAGCAGCCCCCCACTAAACTATGGCTACACCTTC
TRBV28	NA	NA	TRBJ2-5	CASMSGKETQYF	TGTGCCAGCATGAGTGGTAAGGAGACCCAGTACTTC
TRBV5-4	NA	NA	TRBJ2-3	CASSSPTASTDTQYF	TGTGCCAGCAGCTCACCGACAGCTAGCACAGATACGCAGTATTTT
TRBV7-3	few	TRBD1	TRBJ1-5	CASSPGQGAGQPQHF	TGTGCCAGCAGCCCGGGACAGGGGGCCGGTCAGCCCCAGCATTTT
TRBV4-1	NA	TRBD2	TRBJ2-1	CASSPSGRSGNEQFF	TGCGCCAGCAGCCCTAGCGGGAGAAGCGGCAATGAGCAGTTCTTC
TRBV29-1	once	TRBD1	TRBJ2-7	CSVVGQGNEQYF	TGCAGCGTTGTGGGACAGGGGAACGAGCAGTACTTC
TRBV27	NA	NA	TRBJ1-2	CASSLKVTGYGYTF	TGTGCCAGCAGTTTAAAGGTAACAGGCTATGGCTACACCTTC
TRBV9	NA	TRBD1	TRBJ1-2	CASSGGQINYGYTF	TGTGCCAGCAGCGGGGGACAGATTAACTATGGCTACACCTTC
TRBV19	NA	TRBD2	TRBJ2-7	CASSRTSGSYEQYF	TGTGCCAGTAGCCGGACTAGCGGGAGTTACGAGCAGTACTTC
TRBV7-3	NA	NA	TRBJ2-3	CASSKQSGYSTDTQYF	TGTGCCAGCAGCAAACAAAGCGGATATAGCACAGATACGCAGTATTTT
TRBV30	once	NA	TRBJ2-7	CALNLGGSYEQYF	TGTGCCTTGAACTTGGGAGGCTCCTACGAGCAGTACTTC
TRBV27	NA	NA	TRBJ2-2	CASSSSVTGELFF	TGTGCCAGCAGTTCGTCCGTCACCGGGGAGCTGTTTTTT
TRBV13	few	NA	TRBJ1-2	CASSPDRLGGYTF	TGTGCCAGCAGCCCCGACAGACTGGGGGGCTACACCTTC
TRBV7-8	few	NA	TRBJ1-3	CASRPSLRPNPGNTIYF	TGTGCCAGCAGACCCTCCCTCAGGCCTAATCCTGGAAACACCATATATTTT
TRBV7-6	NA	TRBD2	TRBJ2-7	CASSLLLAGTRSYEQYF	TGTGCCAGCAGCTTACTGCTAGCGGGAACCCGCTCCTACGAGCAGTACTTC
TRBV27	NA	NA	TRBJ2-2	CASSSGVNTGELFF	TGTGCCAGCAGTTCGGGAGTAAACACCGGGGAGCTGTTTTTT
TRBV18	NA	NA	TRBJ2-5	CASSPTTRTERRGTQYF	TGTGCCAGCTCACCTACTACTAGGACCGAGAGACGAGGGACCCAGTACTTC
TRBV5-6	few	NA	TRBJ2-6	CASSARRTYSGANVLTF	TGTGCCAGCAGCGCCCGGAGAACGTACTCTGGGGCCAACGTCCTGACTTTC
TRBV4-1	NA	NA	TRBJ2-5	CASSQDGASDETQYF	TGCGCCAGCAGCCAAGACGGGGCTAGCGATGAGACCCAGTACTTC
TRBV7-3	once	TRBD2	TRBJ2-3	CASSLRLAGGPTDTQYF	TGTGCCAGCAGCTTGAGACTAGCGGGAGGGCCGACAGATACGCAGTATTTT
TRBV28	NA	NA	TRBJ1-5	CASSPGGYLNQPQHF	TGTGCCAGCAGTCCGGGTGGGTACCTAAATCAGCCCCAGCATTTT
TRBV12-2	NA	NA	TRBJ2-7	CASRFPSGIYEQYF	TGTGCAAGTCGCTTCCCTAGCGGGATTTACGAGCAGTACTTC
TRBV9	NA	TRBD1	TRBJ2-7	CASSVGTGTGEQYF	TGTGCCAGCAGCGTAGGGACAGGGACGGGAGAGCAGTACTTC
TRBV27	NA	TRBD2	TRBJ2-1	CASSLSSSGSSYNEQFF	TGTGCCAGCAGTTTATCGTCTAGCGGGAGCTCCTACAATGAGCAGTTCTTC
TRBV12-5	NA	NA	TRBJ1-1	CASGLVEDSGPDFMNTEAFF	TGTGCTAGTGGTTTGGTAGAGGACAGTGGTCCCGATTTCATGAACACTGAAGCTTTCTTT
TRBV6-6	few	TRBD1	TRBJ2-1	CASRRQGIDEQFF	TGTGCCAGCAGGCGACAGGGGATCGATGAGCAGTTCTTC
TRBV6-1	NA	NA	TRBJ2-7	CASSEADLLYEQYF	TGTGCCAGCAGTGAGGCAGACTTACTCTACGAGCAGTACTTC
TRBV9	NA	TRBD2	TRBJ2-2	CASSVDPSGGTGSGELFF	TGTGCCAGCAGCGTAGACCCTAGCGGGGGGACTGGGAGCGGGGAGCTGTTTTTT
TRBV5-4	NA	TRBD1	TRBJ1-4	CASSGGQAGEKLFF	TGTGCCAGCAGCGGGGGACAGGCAGGTGAAAAACTGTTTTTT
TRBV9	NA	NA	TRBJ2-7	CASSVKSGSYEQYF	TGTGCCAGCAGCGTAAAGTCAGGATCCTACGAGCAGTACTTC
TRBV30	NA	TRBD1	TRBJ1-1	CAWSATQGTVNTEAFF	TGTGCCTGGAGCGCAACCCAAGGGACAGTGAACACTGAAGCTTTCTTT